The 25 T cell receptor beta chains listed next were all sequenced from one sample in a study of T-cell reconstitution after alpha-beta-depleted transplantation in children. Unique molecular identifiers were incorporated into the prepared TCRbeta library. MiXCR, run by TCRdb on the PCR reads, gives a single entry per CDR3 protein. The sample includes 84,000 or so distinct CDR3 sequences, 15% of them seen just once. Sequencing was performed on PBMCs, mostly from graft donor cells, taken 180 days after TCRalphabeta/CD19-depleted stem cell transplant. Every receptor here comes from a male patient between 2 and 9 years old who had a stem cell transplant for acute lymphoblastic leukemia, so the T cells may come from the graft donor.

The chain carries TRBV27 and TRBJ2-3, with 7 nucleotides matching TRBD2. The CDR3 extends over 15 amino acids. CDR1 and CDR2 (germline): MNHEY, SMNVEV (reference sequence). J gave up 3 bases and V 2 bases, and 5 bases lay outside the gene matches. The CDR3 DNA reads as TGTGCCAGCAGTTTACCGGGACTATCTACAGATACGCAGTATTTT. The encoded protein is CASSLPGLSTDTQYF.

This sequence joins TRBV12-3 or TRBV12-4 and TRBJ1-2; 8 nucleotides agree with TRBD1. This CDR3 has 14 residues. V gave up 6 bases and J gave up 6 bases; unmatched junction bases: 9. CDR3 amino acids: CASSNRTGRNGYTF. In DNA, the CDR3 is TGTGCCAGCAGCAACCGGACAGGGAGGAATGGCTACACCTTC.

The chain joins TRBV7-6 to TRBJ2-1, with D possibly being TRBD2 (5 bases). The ends were cut back, 5 bases at V and 6 bases at J, with 23 bases in the middle. Germline V CDR1 and CDR2: SGHVS, FNYEAQ. CDR3 length equals 17 residues. The chain's CDR3 is CASSHQLTFEGGNEQFF. The CDR3 DNA reads TGTGCCAGCAGCCACCAATTGACGTTCGAGGGTGGCAATGAGCAGTTCTTC.

There are many counts of this clonotype. This rearrangement joins TRBV20-1 to TRBJ1-6; 8 nucleotides line up with TRBD1. This CDR3 has 16 residues. The trim removed 1 base at V and 6 bases at J, leaving 8 bases unmatched. The germline V gene encodes CDR1 DFQATT and CDR2 SNEGSKA (reference sequence). CDR3: CSARVTGQDSNSPLHF. CDR3 nucleotide sequence: TGCAGTGCTAGAGTAACGGGACAGGACAGTAATTCACCCCTCCACTTT.

This clonotype was seen ten or more times. The J gene is TRBJ1-5, the V gene TRBV27; possible D gene TRBD1, 5 bases. Looked up from germline, CDR1 is MNHEY and CDR2 is SMNVEV (reference sequence). V lost 1 base and J 7 bases, leaving 11 bases between the germline ends. The CDR3 consists of 14 residues. The DNA of the CDR3 is TGTGCCAGCAGTTTATGGGGCGAAGGACAGCCCCAGCATTTT. Residues: CASSLWGEGQPQHF.

This clonotype showed up many times. V usage is TRBV7-8 and J usage is TRBJ1-2; D is unresolved. Per germline, CDR1 SGHVS and CDR2 FQNEAQ. Trimming stripped 5 bases from V and 3 bases from J, with 7 bases between. CDR3 length: 12 amino acids. CDR3 loop: CASSPEYYGYTF. The CDR3, as DNA: TGTGCCAGCAGCCCGGAGTACTATGGCTACACCTTC.

This clonotype was detected only a few times. The CDR3 reads CASSPRAVGIDTQYF. The CDR3 DNA follows: TGTGCCAGCAGCCCCAGGGCGGTAGGGATAGATACGCAGTATTTT. V is TRBV5-5 and J is TRBJ2-3, with D possibly being TRBD1 (5 bases). Trimming took off 4 bases at V and 5 bases at J, with 17 bases between the two ends. This CDR3 has 15 residues. Germline V CDR1 and CDR2: SGHKS, YYEKEE (reference sequence).

In regard to this clonotype: The germline gene is not matched at one end of the junction; a read error may be the cause. The rearrangement links TRBV13 to TRBJ1-1, with D maybe TRBD1 (5 bases). CDR3 length: 13 amino acids. Germline V lookup: CDR1 PRHDT, CDR2 FYEKMQ (reference sequence). The CDR3 loop reads CASSLRQNPEAFF. The CDR3 DNA sequence: TGTGCCAGCAGCCTCCGACAGAACCCTGAAGCTTTCTTT. The entire variable domain, with the rest obtained from reference TRBV13 and TRBJ1-1, is as follows: AAGVIQSPRHLIKEKRETATLKCYPIPRHDTVYWYQQGPGQDPQFLISFYEKMQSDKGSIPDRFSAQQFSDYHSELNMSSLELGDSALYFCASSLRQNPEAFFGQGTRLTVV.

The chain employs TRBV18 and TRBJ2-3; D unresolved. V was clipped by 4 bases and J by 0 bases, with 8 bases between them. The CDR3 runs 14 residues. Germline CDR1 and CDR2: KGHSH and LQKENI. The CDR3 nucleotides are TGTGCCAGCTCACGCGACATTAGCACAGATACGCAGTATTTT. Its protein is CASSRDISTDTQYF.

The table lists this clonotype with many counts. The chain carries TRBV4-1 and TRBJ1-6; D gene unclear. Germline lookup yields CDR1 MGHRA and CDR2 YSYEKL. The V and J ends lost 10 bases and 0 bases respectively, with 10 bases between them. The CDR3 runs to 14 residues. CDR3 in amino acids: CATAGASYNSPLHF. CDR3 sequence (DNA): TGCGCCACCGCCGGTGCCTCCTATAATTCACCCCTCCACTTT.

This chain uses TRBV7-2 with TRBJ1-4; D not resolved. Germline-derived CDR1 and CDR2 are SGHTA and FQGNSA. The CDR3 contains 14 residues. The V end was cut by 1 base, the J end by 6 bases, with 9 bases between. The CDR3 DNA is TGTGCCAGCAGCTTAGTAGGGTGGGATGAAAAACTGTTTTTT. Translated, it gives CASSLVGWDEKLFF.

The chain couples TRBV5-1 to TRBJ1-2, with D uncertain. Trimming cost V 4 bases and J 8 bases, with 15 bases left between them. The CDR3 length is 13 residues. The germline CDR1 and CDR2 sequences are SGHRS and YFSETQ. CDR3: CASSETRGLGYTF. DNA of the CDR3: TGCGCCAGCAGCGAAACGCGGGGTTTAGGCTACACCTTC.

This clonotype was observed a handful of times. This chain uses TRBV3-1 with TRBJ2-3; D possibly corresponds to TRBD2 (6 bases). Germline lookup yields CDR1 LGHDT and CDR2 YNNKEL (reference sequence). The CDR3 covers 17 residues. Trimming stripped 0 bases from V and 1 base from J, with 14 bases between. The CDR3 loop is CASSQEGLVGGTDTQYF. The CDR3 DNA reads as TGTGCCAGCAGCCAAGAGGGACTGGTGGGGGGCACAGATACGCAGTATTTT.

This clonotype was detected a few times. The rearrangement uses TRBV6-5 and TRBJ2-3; D gene ambiguous. V was clipped by 0 bases and J by 2 bases, with 12 bases between them. Germline loops: CDR1 MNHEY, CDR2 SVGAGI. This CDR3 is built from 16 residues. CDR3 nucleotide sequence: TGTGCCAGCAGTTACTCGGGCCTGTCAACCACAGATACGCAGTATTTT. As protein: CASSYSGLSTTDTQYF.

Many counts were recorded for this clonotype. The chain couples TRBV7-9 to TRBJ2-3, with a possible D match to TRBD1 (5 bases). The germline gives CDR1 SEHNR, CDR2 FQNEAQ (reference sequence). The CDR3 covers 14 residues. V was clipped by 3 bases and J by 0 bases, with 7 bases between them. For the CDR3, the DNA is TGTGCCAGCAGCTTGGACATTAGCACAGATACGCAGTATTTT. It encodes CASSLDISTDTQYF.

Only a few counts were recorded for this clonotype. The chain is built from TRBV18 and TRBJ2-7, with 8 bases aligning to TRBD1. The CDR3 covers 15 residues. The V gene end was trimmed by 6 bases and the J gene end by 5 bases; junction bases not matched to a gene: 12. The V gene's germline CDR1 is KGHSH and CDR2 LQKENI. DNA for the CDR3: TGTGCCAGCTCGCGCGGGCCGGACAGGGCGGACGAGCAGTACTTC. Protein product: CASSRGPDRADEQYF.

This clonotype was counted a few times. The chain uses TRBV5-1 and TRBJ2-2, with D perhaps given as TRBD1 or TRBD2 (5 bases each). The CDR3 covers 15 residues. Germline CDR1 reads SGHRS; CDR2 reads YFSETQ. Between the trimmed V and J ends, which lost 0 bases and 3 bases, there was a span of 9 bases. CDR3 sequence reads: CASSLDGADTGELFF. CDR3 DNA sequence: TGCGCCAGCAGCTTGGACGGGGCTGACACCGGGGAGCTGTTTTTT.

This clonotype was seen a few times. The J gene is TRBJ1-4, the V gene TRBV7-8, with no clear D. The CDR3 consists of 16 residues. CDR1 is SGHVS, CDR2 FQNEAQ, per germline. Trimming cost V 5 bases and J 5 bases, with 18 bases left between them. CDR3 nucleotides: TGTGCCAGCAGCCCCTACCTATGGGGAAAAAATGAAAAACTGTTTTTT. Its protein product is CASSPYLWGKNEKLFF. The entire variable domain, with the rest obtained from reference TRBV7-8 and TRBJ1-4, is as follows: GAGVSQSPRYKVAKRGQDVALRCDPISGHVSLFWYQQALGQGPEFLTYFQNEAQLDKSGLPSDRFFAERPEGSVSTLKIQRTQQEDSAVYLCASSPYLWGKNEKLFFGSGTQLSVL.

This chain uses TRBV24-1 with TRBJ2-1; the D call may be TRBD1 or TRBD2 (6 bases each). The germline gives CDR1 KGHDR, CDR2 SFDVKD. Between the trimmed V and J ends, which lost 11 bases and 8 bases, there was a span of 27 bases. The CDR3 runs to 16 residues. CDR3 amino acids: CAISTNRDTRRDEQFF. The DNA of the CDR3 is TGTGCCATCTCTACCAACCGGGACACCCGGAGGGATGAGCAGTTCTTC.

This clonotype was recorded a few times. This chain joins TRBV18 and TRBJ2-7; 8 bases fit TRBD1. This CDR3 has 14 amino acids. CDR1 and CDR2 from the germline V gene are KGHSH and LQKENI. The J segment lost 6 bases and the V segment lost 2 bases, leaving 6 bases of the junction unmatched. CDR3 loop: CASSPGQGSGEQYF. The CDR3 nucleotides read TGTGCCAGCTCACCAGGACAGGGTAGCGGCGAGCAGTACTTC. The entire variable domain, with the rest obtained from reference TRBV18 and TRBJ2-7, is as follows: NAGVMQNPRHLVRRRGQEARLRCSPMKGHSHVYWYRQLPEEGLKFMVYLQKENIIDESGMPKERFSAEFPKEGPSILRIQQVVRGDSAAYFCASSPGQGSGEQYFGPGTRLTVT.

The CDR3 region is CASSLADSFTYEQYF. The CDR3 coding sequence is TGCGCCAGCAGCTTGGCGGACAGCTTTACCTACGAGCAGTACTTC. J is TRBJ2-7 and V is TRBV5-1; perhaps TRBD1 as D (6 bases). The germline gives CDR1 SGHRS, CDR2 YFSETQ. The ends were cut back, 0 bases at V and 2 bases at J, with 12 bases in the middle. The CDR3 runs to 15 residues.

Many counts were recorded for this clonotype. The chain combines TRBV10-3 with TRBJ1-2; 7 bases agree with TRBD1. CDR1 is ENHRY and CDR2 is SYGVKD in the germline V gene. V lost 5 bases to trimming and J lost 8 bases; unmatched junction nucleotides: 14. The CDR3 contains 15 residues. The CDR3 nucleotides read TGTGCCATCAGTACCCAAGGGACAGACACCGGAGGCTACACCTTC. Translation: CAISTQGTDTGGYTF.

This clonotype showed up just once. The chain combines TRBV12-5 with TRBJ1-1; D remains unclear. Trimming shortened V by 7 bases and J by 7 bases, and 7 bases separated the two germline ends. CDR3 length: 10 amino acids. Germline V gene data show CDR1 as LGHNT and CDR2 as FRNRAP. This CDR3 is CASASIEAFF. The CDR3 bases are TGTGCTAGTGCCTCGATTGAAGCTTTCTTT.

The chain uses TRBV10-3 and TRBJ2-7; D possibly corresponds to TRBD1 (6 bases). V was pared by 4 bases and J by 2 bases, with 12 bases between. The CDR3 has 14 residues. Germline V CDR1 and CDR2: ENHRY, SYGVKD. CDR3: CAISVPGQPYEQYF. The CDR3 coding sequence is TGTGCCATCAGTGTTCCTGGACAGCCCTACGAGCAGTACTTC.

This clonotype has at least ten counts. This chain connects TRBV20-1 to TRBJ1-6; TRBD1 might be the D (5 bases). The V gene's germline CDR1 is DFQATT and CDR2 SNEGSKA (reference sequence). The CDR3 covers 20 residues. V was shortened by 1 base and J by 4 bases, with 26 bases between the two germline ends. CDR3 amino acids: CSARGVGGAQSRSYNSPLHF. Written as DNA, the CDR3 is TGCAGTGCTAGAGGGGTGGGAGGGGCGCAATCAAGGTCGTATAATTCACCCCTCCACTTT.